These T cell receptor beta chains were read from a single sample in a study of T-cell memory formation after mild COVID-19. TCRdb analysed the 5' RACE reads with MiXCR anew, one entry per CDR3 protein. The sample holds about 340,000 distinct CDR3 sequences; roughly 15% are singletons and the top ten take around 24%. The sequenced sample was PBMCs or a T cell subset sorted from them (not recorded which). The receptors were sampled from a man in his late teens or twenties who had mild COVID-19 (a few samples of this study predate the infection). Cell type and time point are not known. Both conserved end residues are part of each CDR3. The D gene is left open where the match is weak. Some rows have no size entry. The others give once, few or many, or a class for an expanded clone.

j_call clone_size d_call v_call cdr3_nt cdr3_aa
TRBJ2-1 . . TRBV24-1 TGTGCCACCAGTGATTCAGTAGTAGCGAACAATGAGCAGTTCTTC CATSDSVVANNEQFF
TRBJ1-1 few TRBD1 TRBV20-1 TGCAGTGCTAGGGGACAGGGCTCAACTGAAGCTTTCTTT CSARGQGSTEAFF
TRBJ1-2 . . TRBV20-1 TGCAGTGCTAGAGACCCGCAGGGTCATGGCTACACCTTC CSARDPQGHGYTF
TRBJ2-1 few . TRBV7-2 TGTGCCAGCAGCTTAGTCGGAGCGGGCGCTTTTAGGAGCTCCTACAATGAGCAGTTCTTC CASSLVGAGAFRSSYNEQFF
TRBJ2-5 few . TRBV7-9 TGTGCCAGCAGTACCGGTTTGCAAGAGACCCAGTACTTC CASSTGLQETQYF
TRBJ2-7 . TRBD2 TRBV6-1 TGTGCCAGCAGTGATACGGGACTAGGGTCTCACGAGCAGTACTTC CASSDTGLGSHEQYF
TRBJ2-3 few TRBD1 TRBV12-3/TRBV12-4 TGTGCCAGCAGCTGGGACAGGGGAGCAGATACGCAGTATTTT CASSWDRGADTQYF
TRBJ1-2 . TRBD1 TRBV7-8 TGTGCCAGCAGCTTAACCCGACAGGGGTGGAATGGCTACACCTTC CASSLTRQGWNGYTF
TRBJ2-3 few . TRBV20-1 TGCAGTGCTAGGGGTCTCGATACGCAGTATTTT CSARGLDTQYF
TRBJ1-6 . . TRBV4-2 TGTGCCAGCAGCCAAGAGTTGGCAGGGATCTATAATTCACCCCTCCACTTT CASSQELAGIYNSPLHF
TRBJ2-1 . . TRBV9 TGTGCCAGCAGCGCGACGGGGGACGGAAATGAGCAGTTCTTC CASSATGDGNEQFF
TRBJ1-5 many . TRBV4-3 TGCGCCAGCAGCCAAGCCCGACACTCCGGCAATCAGCCCCAGCATTTT CASSQARHSGNQPQHF
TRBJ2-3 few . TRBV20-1 TGCAGTGCTAGAGATGAGGTAGCGGAACACACAGATACGCAGTATTTT CSARDEVAEHTDTQYF
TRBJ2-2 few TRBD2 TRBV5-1 TGCGCCAGCAGCCTACTAGCGGGGGGCCTGGCCGGGGAGCTGTTTTTT CASSLLAGGLAGELFF
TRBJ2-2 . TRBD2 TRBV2 TGTGCCAGCAGCCGCGGACTAGCGGGGAGCACCGGGGAGCTGTTTTTT CASSRGLAGSTGELFF
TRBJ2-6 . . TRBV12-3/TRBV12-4 TGTGCCAGCAGTTTAGGACAGTCTGGGGCCAACGTCCTGACTTTC CASSLGQSGANVLTF
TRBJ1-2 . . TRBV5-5 TGTGCCAGCAGCTTGTTACAGAGAGCTAACTATGGCTACACCTTC CASSLLQRANYGYTF
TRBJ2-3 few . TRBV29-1 TGCAGCGTTGACCATGGACGGGACCCCACAGATACGCAGTATTTT CSVDHGRDPTDTQYF
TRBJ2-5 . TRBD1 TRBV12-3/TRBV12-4 TGTGCCAGCAGTTCCGCGGTAGGGGGCTTAGAGACCCAGTACTTC CASSSAVGGLETQYF
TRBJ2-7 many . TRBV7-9 TGTGCCAGCAGCCGATACAGAGAGCAGTACTTC CASSRYREQYF
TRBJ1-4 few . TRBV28 TGTGCCAGCAGTTTGTTGGAATTGACGGCAGAGCGTGAACTGTTTTTT CASSLLELTAERELFF
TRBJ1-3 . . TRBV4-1 TGCGCCAGCAGCCCAGTGCGGGGAAGCTCTGGAAACACCATATATTTT CASSPVRGSSGNTIYF
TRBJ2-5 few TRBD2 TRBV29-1 TGCAGCGGTCGGGAGGGGACCCAAGAGACCCAGTACTTC CSGREGTQETQYF
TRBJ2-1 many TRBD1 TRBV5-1 TGCGCCAGCAGGTCCGGGACAGGGGCTTACAATGAGCAGTTCTTC CASRSGTGAYNEQFF
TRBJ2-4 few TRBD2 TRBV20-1 TGCAGTGCTAGATCCTCGTCCAGCGGGGGGGACATTCAGTACTTC CSARSSSSGGDIQYF
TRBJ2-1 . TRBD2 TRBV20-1 TGCAGTGCTAGTGAGACTAGCATCCCGGATGAGCAGTTCTTC CSASETSIPDEQFF
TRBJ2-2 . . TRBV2 TGTGCCAGCACTCGAGACGGTCCGAACACCGGGGAGCTGTTTTTT CASTRDGPNTGELFF
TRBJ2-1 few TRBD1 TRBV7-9 TGTGCCAGCAGCCTTCGACAGGGTTGGTCGTACAATGAGCAGTTCTTC CASSLRQGWSYNEQFF
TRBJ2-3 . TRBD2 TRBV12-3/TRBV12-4 TGTGCCAGCAGTCGGATCACGGGGGGGCAGGATACGCAGTATTTT CASSRITGGQDTQYF
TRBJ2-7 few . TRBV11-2 TGTGCCAGCAGCTCCCCCCGGGGCAGGGCCGAGCAGTACTTC CASSSPRGRAEQYF
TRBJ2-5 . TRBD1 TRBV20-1 TGCAGTGCTAGAACGCCGGGACAGGGGGCAGGGGAGACCCAGTACTTC CSARTPGQGAGETQYF
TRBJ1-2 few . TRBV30 TGTGCCTGGAAGGACATGGCCTATGGCTACACCTTC CAWKDMAYGYTF
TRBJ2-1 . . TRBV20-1 TGCAGCCTCGGAGGGGGGCCCCTCCGGGAGCAGTTCTTC CSLGGGPLREQFF